This TCR beta chain is from a study of siplizumab effects on memory and regulatory T cells. Germline CDR1 is MNHEY and CDR2 is SMNVEV (reference sequence). The ends were cut back, 5 bases at V and 6 bases at J, with 10 bases in the middle. The CDR3 consists of 13 residues. Clones were read by immunoSEQ multiplex PCR, and TCRdb kept only the in-frame ones, dropping some. This sample yields approximately 100,000 clones, of which around 93% are seen a single time; about 0.16% belongs to the top ten. Material for sequencing was non-Treg CD4+ T cells sorted from blood. This chain connects TRBV27 to TRBJ1-4; tentatively, D is TRBD1 (5 bases). The TCR was taken from a human donor in good health. DNA of the CDR3: TGTGCCAGCAGTAGGAGACAGTATGAAAAACTGTTTTTT. It codes for CASSRRQYEKLFF.